The 18 T cell receptor beta chains below all came from one sample that was sequenced in a study of T-cell reconstitution after alpha-beta-depleted transplantation in children (dated by TCRdb to 2016 to 2018). Reading the label with the study, this specimen's treatment or condition is: allogeneic hematopoietic cell transplantation with graft depleted of TCRalphabeta T cells and CD19 B cells. Libraries were built with PCR. This sample was sequenced with an Illumina HiSeq 2500. Molecular barcoding was employed in the preparation of TCR libraries, with unique molecular identifiers being used to normalize TCRbeta repertoire quantification. TCRdb redid the processing of the public reads, applying fastp at Q25 and MiXCR, and retained in-frame beta chains. For every CDR3 protein sequence, its rows merge into one entry that carries the most common genes and DNA. In this sample the table shows 700,000 or so distinct CDR3 sequences, around 14% of which occur a single time. The ten largest clones take up 0.79% of the sample.

Source: PBMCs, taken before TCRalphabeta/CD19-depleted stem cell transplant. The receptors here all came from a girl aged 2-10 years with congenital amegakaryocytic thrombocytopenia, due to receive a stem cell transplant.

This clonotype came up many times. This CDR3 reads CASSSWDLQETQYF. The DNA of the CDR3 is TGTGCCAGCAGTTCCTGGGACTTACAAGAGACCCAGTACTTC. This rearrangement joins TRBV12-3 or TRBV12-4 to TRBJ2-5; maybe TRBD2 (6 bases). This CDR3 has 14 amino acids. V lost 4 bases to trimming and J lost 2 bases, with 11 bases between them.

The V call is TRBV25-1, the J call TRBJ1-2; maybe TRBD1 (5 bases). The CDR3 consists of 14 residues. V shed 3 bases and J shed 4 bases, with 12 bases lying between them. In germline, CDR1 is MGHDK, CDR2 SYGVNS. In DNA, the CDR3 is TGTGCCAGCAGTGAGGAGGGACGGTTCTATGGCTACACCTTC. It translates to CASSEEGRFYGYTF.

Turning to this clonotype: This clone may be a read error of a much larger clone one base away. V gene TRBV5-1 combines with J gene TRBJ2-5; 10 nucleotides align to TRBD2. This CDR3 comprises 15 residues. The germline gives CDR1 SGHRS, CDR2 YFSETQ. Here the CDR3 DNA reads TGCGCCAGCAGCGAGACTAGCGGGTTCCAAGAGACCCCGTACTTC. The encoded protein is CASSETSGFQETPYF. Together with reference TRBV5-1 and TRBJ2-5, the CDR3 gives the full variable domain: KAGVTQTPRYLIKTRGQQVTLSCSPISGHRSVSWYQQTPGQGLQFLFEYFSETQRNKGNFPGRFSGRQFSNSRSEMNVSTLELGDSALYLCASSETSGFQETPYFGPGTRLLVL.

The chain recombines TRBV29-1 with TRBJ1-2, with D perhaps TRBD1 (6 bases). The V gene's germline CDR1 is SQVTM and CDR2 ANQGSEA. V lost 0 bases to trimming and J lost 5 bases, with 13 bases between them. The CDR3 has 14 amino acids. The CDR3 coding sequence is TGCAGCGTTGAAGAAACAGGGAACGCTTATGGCTACACCTTC. As protein: CSVEETGNAYGYTF.

This chain links TRBV7-8 with TRBJ1-3, with 7 bases aligning to TRBD1. Germline-derived CDR1 and CDR2 are SGHVS and FQNEAQ. The CDR3 is 14 residues long. The V and J ends lost 6 bases and 2 bases, in that order; junction bases with no gene match: 4. The CDR3 protein is CASRPTGAGNTIYF. The CDR3, as DNA: TGTGCCAGCAGACCCACAGGGGCTGGAAACACCATATATTTT.

This clonotype was detected only a few times. The rearrangement uses TRBV6-1 and TRBJ2-7, with D possibly matching TRBD2 (6 bases). The V end lost 6 bases, the J end lost 0 bases, and 18 bases lay between the germline ends. The CDR3 extends over 16 amino acids. CDR1 and CDR2 (germline): MNHNS, SASEGT. CDR3 residues: CASRPTPFGSSYEQYF. DNA of the CDR3: TGTGCCAGCAGGCCCACCCCTTTCGGGAGCTCCTACGAGCAGTACTTC.

This clonotype was recorded at least ten times. The rearrangement joins TRBV29-1 to TRBJ2-1, with TRBD2 identical over 10 bases. The V segment lost 5 bases and the J segment 6 bases; nucleotides outside the gene matches: 7. The CDR3 contains 14 residues. The germline CDR1 and CDR2 sequences are SQVTM and ANQGSEA. The CDR3 DNA follows: TGCAGCGTTCAACGGACTAGCGGAGCCAATGAGCAGTTCTTC. Protein product: CSVQRTSGANEQFF.

V is TRBV7-9 and J is TRBJ1-2; 8 nucleotides match TRBD1. The ends lost 4 bases at V and 2 bases at J; junction bases unmatched: 3. Germline V gene data show CDR1 as SEHNR and CDR2 as FQNEAQ (reference sequence). This CDR3 region has 14 residues. Written as DNA, the CDR3 is TGTGCCAGCAGCTGGGGACAGGCAAACTATGGCTACACCTTC. As protein: CASSWGQANYGYTF.

This clonotype was counted between two and nine times. The chain recombines TRBV6-5 with TRBJ2-2, with D perhaps TRBD2 (7 bases). V lost 0 bases to trimming and J lost 2 bases, with 13 bases between them. Germline V gives CDR1 MNHEY, CDR2 SVGAGI. CDR3 length: 17 amino acids. The CDR3 nucleotides read TGTGCCAGCAGTTACTCGGTGGGGGGGCCAAACACCGGGGAGCTGTTTTTT. This gives the protein CASSYSVGGPNTGELFF.

This clonotype was seen more than once but under ten times. The chain uses TRBV5-1 and TRBJ1-2; no definite D call. CDR3 size: 15 residues. CDR1 is SGHRS, CDR2 YFSETQ, per germline. V dropped 4 bases and J dropped 2 bases, with 15 bases sitting between them. Written as DNA, the CDR3 is TGCGCCAGCAGCCCGGGCGCGTGGGAGAACTATGGCTACACCTTC. Residues: CASSPGAWENYGYTF.

This clonotype was recorded at least ten times. The CDR3 region is CASSLDLAGELFF. CDR3 sequence (DNA): TGCGCCAGCAGCTTGGACTTAGCCGGGGAGCTGTTTTTT. The rearrangement uses TRBV5-1 and TRBJ2-2; D is ambiguous. The CDR3 runs to 13 residues. Germline V CDR1 and CDR2: SGHRS, YFSETQ. Trimming removed 0 bases at V and 6 bases at J, with 6 bases between.

The chain links TRBV24-1 to TRBJ2-2, with 9 bases identical to TRBD2. V dropped 1 base and J dropped 3; count of bases not matched to a gene: 5. The CDR3 is 17 amino acids. Germline lookup yields CDR1 KGHDR and CDR2 SFDVKD. The CDR3 DNA reads TGTGCCACCAGTGATTTCGTATCTAGCGGGGACACCGGGGAGCTGTTTTTT. It is translated as CATSDFVSSGDTGELFF.

This clonotype was observed many times. This chain links TRBV11-2 with TRBJ1-1; the D is unclear. This CDR3 is 14 amino acids long. V lost 1 base to trimming and J lost 2 bases, with 8 bases between them. Per the germline V gene, CDR1 is SGHAT and CDR2 is FQNNGV. DNA for the CDR3: TGTGCCAGCAGCTTAGGTCCAGCTAACACTGAAGCTTTCTTT. This sequence encodes CASSLGPANTEAFF.

This clonotype was recorded at least ten times. The conserved final phenylalanine or tryptophan is absent from the CDR3, which likely points to a read error. The V and J genes are TRBV5-1 and TRBJ2-7, with D perhaps given as TRBD1 or TRBD2 (6 bases each). This CDR3 is built from 13 residues. CDR1 SGHRS and CDR2 YFSETQ come from the germline V gene. V lost 3 bases and J 5 bases, leaving 12 bases between the germline ends. CDR3 sequence reads: CASSSWGANEQYL. The CDR3 coding sequence is TGCGCCAGCAGCTCATGGGGGGCCAACGAGCAGTACCTC.

This sequence joins TRBV20-1 and TRBJ2-1; TRBD2 agrees at 8 bases. Germline V CDR1 and CDR2: DFQATT, SNEGSKA (reference sequence). This CDR3 has 15 amino acids. After removal of 3 bases from V and 15 bases from J, the junction contained 19 bases not matched to a gene. CDR3 amino acids: CSARVRGSGKKRGFF. CDR3 nucleotides: TGCAGTGCTAGGGTCCGTGGTAGCGGGAAGAAGAGGGGGTTCTTC.

The table lists this clonotype with many counts. The J gene is TRBJ2-1, the V gene TRBV7-8, with D perhaps matching TRBD1 or TRBD2 (5 bases each). The V end lost 1 base, the J end lost 4 bases, and 14 bases lay between the germline ends. The CDR3 contains 16 residues. Germline V gene data show CDR1 as SGHVS and CDR2 as FQNEAQ. The CDR3 region has the DNA TGTGCCAGCAGCTTAGAGCGGCAGGGCCTTTACAATGAGCAGTTCTTC. Translation gives CASSLERQGLYNEQFF.

The chain employs TRBV7-8 and TRBJ2-7; possible D gene TRBD2, 6 bases. V was shortened by 6 bases and J by 3 bases, with 24 bases between the two germline ends. This CDR3 contains 17 residues. The germline CDR1 and CDR2 sequences are SGHVS and FQNEAQ. The CDR3 here is CASRKQEGGVGIYEQYF. DNA for the CDR3: TGTGCCAGCAGAAAACAGGAAGGAGGGGTGGGGATCTACGAGCAGTACTTC. The whole variable domain, filled in from reference TRBV7-8 and TRBJ2-7, reads GAGVSQSPRYKVAKRGQDVALRCDPISGHVSLFWYQQALGQGPEFLTYFQNEAQLDKSGLPSDRFFAERPEGSVSTLKIQRTQQEDSAVYLCASRKQEGGVGIYEQYFGPGTRLTVT.

This rearrangement joins TRBV20-1 to TRBJ1-2; TRBD1 aligns across 7 bases. The V gene end was trimmed by 6 bases and the J gene end by 4 bases; junction bases not matched to a gene: 11. The CDR3 has 14 residues. Germline CDR1 and CDR2: DFQATT and SNEGSKA (reference sequence). In DNA, the CDR3 is TGCAGTGCCCAAACCACAGGGGACTTCTATGGCTACACCTTC. This encodes CSAQTTGDFYGYTF.